This is a list of T cell receptor beta chains from one sample in a study of Ad26.COV2.S vaccination and SARS-CoV-2 variants. Only in-frame clones appear in the TCRdb table, and some are missing; sequencing was by immunoSEQ multiplex PCR. The data hold some 290,000 clones, with 85% to 90% observed a single time. Sequenced here: peripheral blood, sampled in a trial of Ad26.COV2.S vaccine versus placebo. The receptors were sampled from a person between 18 and 59 years old who received the Ad26.COV2.S COVID-19 vaccine or a placebo. CDR3s include the opening cysteine and the closing phenylalanine or tryptophan. Fields, in order: J gene, V gene, D gene, CDR3 protein. The D gene is left open where the match is weak.

J gene: TRBJ2-5; V gene: TRBV11-2; D gene: -; CDR3 protein: CASSNGRETQYF
J gene: TRBJ2-1; V gene: TRBV24-1; D gene: -; CDR3 protein: CATSRAGTWDEQFF
J gene: TRBJ2-1; V gene: TRBV6-5; D gene: -; CDR3 protein: CAILGARGAEQFF
J gene: TRBJ2-5; V gene: TRBV28; D gene: TRBD2; CDR3 protein: CASMGSGGSVEETQYF
J gene: TRBJ1-2; V gene: TRBV3-1/TRBV3-2; D gene: TRBD1; CDR3 protein: CASSPGQGGYGYTF
J gene: TRBJ1-1; V gene: TRBV27; D gene: -; CDR3 protein: CASSLARGRHTEAFF
J gene: TRBJ1-5; V gene: TRBV19; D gene: -; CDR3 protein: CASTDGLSNQPQHF
J gene: TRBJ2-1; V gene: TRBV5-1; D gene: TRBD1; CDR3 protein: CASSFGQESYNEQFF
J gene: TRBJ2-1; V gene: TRBV19; D gene: TRBD2; CDR3 protein: CASSIDKPSGGGYNEQFF
J gene: TRBJ1-2; V gene: TRBV6-2/TRBV6-3; D gene: TRBD1; CDR3 protein: CASSLSGTAHPYGYTF
J gene: TRBJ1-1; V gene: TRBV6-5; D gene: -; CDR3 protein: CASSLTGPQDTEAFF
J gene: TRBJ1-2; V gene: TRBV21-1; D gene: -; CDR3 protein: CASSKAVGDFNYGYTF
J gene: TRBJ2-3; V gene: TRBV5-8; D gene: TRBD1; CDR3 protein: CASSQRQGAEDTQYF
J gene: TRBJ2-5; V gene: TRBV5-1; D gene: -; CDR3 protein: CASSFRGQETQYF